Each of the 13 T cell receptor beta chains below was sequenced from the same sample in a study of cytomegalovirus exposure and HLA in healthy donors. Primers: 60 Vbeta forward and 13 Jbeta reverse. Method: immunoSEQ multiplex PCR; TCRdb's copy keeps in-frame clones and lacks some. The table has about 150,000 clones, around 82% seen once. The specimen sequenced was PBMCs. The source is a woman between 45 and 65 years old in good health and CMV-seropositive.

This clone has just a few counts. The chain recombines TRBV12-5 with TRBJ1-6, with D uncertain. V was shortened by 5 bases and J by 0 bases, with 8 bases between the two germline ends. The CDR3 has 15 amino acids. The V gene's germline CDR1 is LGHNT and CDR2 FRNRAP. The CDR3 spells CASGAAASYNSPLHF. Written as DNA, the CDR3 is TGTGCTAGTGGTGCTGCGGCCTCCTATAATTCACCCCTCCACTTT.

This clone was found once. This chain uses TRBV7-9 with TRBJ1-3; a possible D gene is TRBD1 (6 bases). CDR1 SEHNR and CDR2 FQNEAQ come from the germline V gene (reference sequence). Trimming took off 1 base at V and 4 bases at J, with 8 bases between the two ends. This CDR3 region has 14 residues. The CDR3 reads CASSLGDRGNTIYF. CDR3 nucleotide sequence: TGTGCCAGCAGCTTAGGAGACAGGGGAAACACCATATATTTT.

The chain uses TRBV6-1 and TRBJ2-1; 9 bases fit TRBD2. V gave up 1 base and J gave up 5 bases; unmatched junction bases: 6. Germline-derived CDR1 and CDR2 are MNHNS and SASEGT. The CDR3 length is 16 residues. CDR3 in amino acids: CASSEDTTSGDNEQFF. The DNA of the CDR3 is TGTGCCAGCAGTGAAGATACGACTAGCGGCGACAATGAGCAGTTCTTC.

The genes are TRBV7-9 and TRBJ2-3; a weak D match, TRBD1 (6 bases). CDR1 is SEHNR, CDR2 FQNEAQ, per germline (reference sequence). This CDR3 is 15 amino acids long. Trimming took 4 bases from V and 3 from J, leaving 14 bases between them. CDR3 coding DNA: TGTGCCAGCAGCTACGCCAGGGGTGGTACAGATACGCAGTATTTT. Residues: CASSYARGGTDTQYF.

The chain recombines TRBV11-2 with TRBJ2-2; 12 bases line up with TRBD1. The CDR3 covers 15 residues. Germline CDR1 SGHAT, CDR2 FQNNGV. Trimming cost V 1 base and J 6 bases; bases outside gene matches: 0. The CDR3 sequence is CASSLGDRGPGELFF. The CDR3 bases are TGTGCCAGCAGCTTAGGGGACAGGGGGCCCGGGGAGCTGTTTTTT.

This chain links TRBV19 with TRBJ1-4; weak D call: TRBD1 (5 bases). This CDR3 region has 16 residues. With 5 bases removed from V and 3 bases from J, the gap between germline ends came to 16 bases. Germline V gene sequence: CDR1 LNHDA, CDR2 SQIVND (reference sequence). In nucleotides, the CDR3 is TGTGCCAGTAGTCTATCGGGGGTGAGGTCTAATGAAAAACTGTTTTTT. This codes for CASSLSGVRSNEKLFF.

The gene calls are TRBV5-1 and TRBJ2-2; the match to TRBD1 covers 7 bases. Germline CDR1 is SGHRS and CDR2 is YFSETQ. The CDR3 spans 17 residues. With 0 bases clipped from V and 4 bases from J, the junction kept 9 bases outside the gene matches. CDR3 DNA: TGCGCCAGCAGCTTGGCCGCTTTATCAGGGGGCACCGGGGAGCTGTTTTTT. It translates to CASSLAALSGGTGELFF.

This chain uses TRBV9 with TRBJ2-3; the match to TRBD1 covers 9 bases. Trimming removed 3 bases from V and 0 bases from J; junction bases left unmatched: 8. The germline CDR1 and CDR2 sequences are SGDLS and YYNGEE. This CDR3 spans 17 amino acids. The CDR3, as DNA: TGTGCCAGCAGCGCCGTCACAGGGGGCGGGAGCACAGATACGCAGTATTTT. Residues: CASSAVTGGGSTDTQYF.

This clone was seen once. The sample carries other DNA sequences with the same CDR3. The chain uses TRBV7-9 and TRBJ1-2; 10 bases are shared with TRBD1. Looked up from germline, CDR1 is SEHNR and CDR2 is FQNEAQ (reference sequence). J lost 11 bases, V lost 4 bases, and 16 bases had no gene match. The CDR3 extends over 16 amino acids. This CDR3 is CASSSSPGTGEGGYTF. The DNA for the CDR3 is TGTGCCAGCAGCTCATCTCCCGGGACAGGGGAGGGGGGTTACACCTTC.

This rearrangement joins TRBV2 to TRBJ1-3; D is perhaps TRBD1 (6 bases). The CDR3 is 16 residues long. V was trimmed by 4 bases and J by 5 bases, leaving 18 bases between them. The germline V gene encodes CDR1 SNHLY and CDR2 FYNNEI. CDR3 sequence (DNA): TGTGCCAGCAGTGCTCCGGGACAAGGGATCAGAAACACCATATATTTT. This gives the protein CASSAPGQGIRNTIYF.

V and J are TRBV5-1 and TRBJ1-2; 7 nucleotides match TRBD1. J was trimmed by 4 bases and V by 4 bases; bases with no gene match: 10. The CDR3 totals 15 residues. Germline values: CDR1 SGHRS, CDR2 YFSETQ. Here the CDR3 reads CASSKDRRTAYGYTF. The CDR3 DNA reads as TGCGCCAGCAGCAAGGACAGGAGAACGGCCTATGGCTACACCTTC.

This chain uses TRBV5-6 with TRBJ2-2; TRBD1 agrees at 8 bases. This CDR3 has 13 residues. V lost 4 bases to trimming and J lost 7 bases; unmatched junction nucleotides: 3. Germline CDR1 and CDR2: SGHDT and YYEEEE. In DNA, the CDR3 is TGTGCCAGCAGCAAGGACAGGGACGGGGAGCTGTTTTTT. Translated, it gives CASSKDRDGELFF.

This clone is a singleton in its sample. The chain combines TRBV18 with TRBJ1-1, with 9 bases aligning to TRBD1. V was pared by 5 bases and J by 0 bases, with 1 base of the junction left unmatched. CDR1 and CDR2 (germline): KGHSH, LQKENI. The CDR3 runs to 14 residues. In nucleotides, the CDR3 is TGTGCCAGCTCAGGGACAGGGCTGAACACTGAAGCTTTCTTT. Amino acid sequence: CASSGTGLNTEAFF.